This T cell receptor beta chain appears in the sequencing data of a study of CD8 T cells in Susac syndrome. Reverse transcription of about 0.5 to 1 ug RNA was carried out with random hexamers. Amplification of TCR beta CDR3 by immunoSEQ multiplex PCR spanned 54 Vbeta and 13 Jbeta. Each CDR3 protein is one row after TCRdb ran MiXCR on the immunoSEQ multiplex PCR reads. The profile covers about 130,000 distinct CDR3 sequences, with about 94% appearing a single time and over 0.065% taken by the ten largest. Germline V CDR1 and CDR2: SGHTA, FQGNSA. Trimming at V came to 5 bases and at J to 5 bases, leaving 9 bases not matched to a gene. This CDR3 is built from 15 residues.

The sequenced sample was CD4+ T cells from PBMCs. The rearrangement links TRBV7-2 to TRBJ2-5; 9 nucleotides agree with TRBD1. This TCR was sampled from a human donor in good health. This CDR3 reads CASSPRVGQGETQYF. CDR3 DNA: TGTGCCAGCAGCCCCCGGGTCGGACAGGGGGAGACCCAGTACTTC.